Following are 6 T cell receptor beta chains from one sample sequenced in a study of T cells after yellow fever vaccination. TCRdb independently ran MiXCR on the 5' RACE reads; one entry per CDR3 protein. This sample has over 300,000 distinct CDR3 sequences, with roughly 4.3% found just once. The source material was PBMCs, sampled 5 days after the yellow fever booster vaccination. These receptors were taken from a man between 18 and 29 years old who received the YFV17D yellow fever vaccine.

The sample holds a few counts of this clonotype. The V gene is TRBV12-3 or TRBV12-4, the J gene TRBJ2-6; maybe TRBD1 (5 bases). V was cut by 4 bases and J by 2 bases, with 12 bases left in between. There are 16 residues in the CDR3. The CDR3 sequence: CASSYDRGAGANVLTF. CDR3 nucleotides: TGTGCCAGCAGTTACGACAGAGGAGCTGGGGCCAACGTCCTGACTTTC.

This clonotype was recorded many times. The J gene is TRBJ2-1, the V gene TRBV5-1; D unclear. Germline V gives CDR1 SGHRS, CDR2 YFSETQ. V was shortened by 0 bases and J by 1 base, with 5 bases between the two germline ends. The CDR3 totals 14 residues. CDR3 region: CASSLGGSYNEQFF. The DNA for the CDR3 is TGCGCCAGCAGCTTGGGGGGTTCCTACAATGAGCAGTTCTTC.

The chain employs TRBV6-2 or TRBV6-3 and TRBJ1-6; TRBD1 aligns across 7 bases. Germline CDR1 MNHEY, CDR2 SVGEGT. The CDR3 has 15 residues. The J segment lost 7 bases and the V segment lost 5 bases, leaving 8 bases of the junction unmatched. CDR3 region: CASSLLRDSNSPLHF. CDR3 coding DNA: TGTGCCAGCAGTCTCCTTCGGGACAGCAATTCACCCCTCCACTTT.

CDR3 nucleotides: TGCAGTGCTAGTTATACACTCCAGGGGGCTGAAGCTTTCTTT. Its translation is CSASYTLQGAEAFF. The V and J genes are TRBV20-1 and TRBJ1-1, with 7 bases lining up with TRBD1. This CDR3 comprises 14 residues. Germline V CDR1 and CDR2: DFQATT, SNEGSKA (reference sequence). The V gene end was trimmed by 3 bases and the J gene end by 6 bases; junction bases not matched to a gene: 10.

V is TRBV7-2 and J is TRBJ2-7; D possibly matches TRBD1 or TRBD2 (6 bases each). The CDR3 has 19 residues. V was trimmed by 1 base and J by 3 bases, leaving 25 bases between them. Germline CDR1 SGHTA, CDR2 FQGNSA. The CDR3: CASSLVPGACGAGGYEQYV. In DNA, the CDR3 is TGTGCCAGCAGCTTAGTGCCGGGGGCGTGCGGGGCCGGGGGCTACGAGCAGTACGTC.

Many counts were recorded for this clonotype. The chain couples TRBV18 to TRBJ2-1; maybe TRBD1 (6 bases). Trimming removed 8 bases at V and 9 bases at J, with 8 bases between. CDR3 size: 10 residues. The V gene's germline CDR1 is KGHSH and CDR2 LQKENI. The CDR3 loop reads CASQGGEQFF. As DNA, the CDR3 is TGTGCCAGCCAAGGGGGTGAGCAGTTCTTC. The entire variable domain, with the rest obtained from reference TRBV18 and TRBJ2-1, is as follows: NAGVMQNPRHLVRRRGQEARLRCSPMKGHSHVYWYRQLPEEGLKFMVYLQKENIIDESGMPKERFSAEFPKEGPSILRIQQVVRGDSAAYFCASQGGEQFFGPGTRLTVL.